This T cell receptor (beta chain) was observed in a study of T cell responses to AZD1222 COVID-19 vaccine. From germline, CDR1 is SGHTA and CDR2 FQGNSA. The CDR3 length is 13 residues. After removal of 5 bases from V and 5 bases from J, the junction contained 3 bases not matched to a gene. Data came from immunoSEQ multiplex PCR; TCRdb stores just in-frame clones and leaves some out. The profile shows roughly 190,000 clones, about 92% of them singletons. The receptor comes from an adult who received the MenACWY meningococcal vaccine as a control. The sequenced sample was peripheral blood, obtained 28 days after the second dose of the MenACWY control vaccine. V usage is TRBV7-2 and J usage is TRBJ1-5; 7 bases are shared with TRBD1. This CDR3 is CASSPDRYQPQHF. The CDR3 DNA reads TGTGCCAGCAGCCCGGACAGGTATCAGCCCCAGCATTTT.